This is a list of T cell receptor beta chains from one sample in a study of blood T cell repertoires in COVID-19. Using immunoSEQ multiplex PCR, the repertoire was profiled, and TCRdb retains in-frame clones only, with some absent. The repertoire includes some 100,000 clones, around nine tenths of them detected once, and 9% to 12% sits in the top ten. What was sequenced was peripheral blood. These receptors all stem from a man in his fifties with acute or convalescent COVID-19. CDR3s include the opening cysteine and the closing phenylalanine or tryptophan. A D gene is named only where the DNA matches it firmly. Only part of the rows carry a size: once, few, many, or a class if the clone is expanded.

D gene	V gene	J gene	clone size	CDR3 protein	CDR3 DNA
-	TRBV3-1/TRBV3-2	TRBJ1-5	few	CASSQDHNQPQHF	TGTGCCAGCAGCCAAGACCACAATCAGCCCCAGCATTTT
-	TRBV6-1	TRBJ1-2	-	CASSERQYYGYTF	TGTGCCAGCAGTGAACGACAGTACTATGGCTACACCTTC
-	TRBV5-1	TRBJ1-5	once	CASSLGGGQPQHF	TGCGCCAGCAGCTTGGGGGGGGGCCAGCCCCAGCATTTT
TRBD1	TRBV9	TRBJ2-5	-	CASSVDGTGQETQYF	TGTGCCAGCAGCGTAGACGGGACAGGACAAGAGACCCAGTACTTC
TRBD1	TRBV2	TRBJ1-1	-	CASSEVGQGAGGTEAFF	TGTGCCAGCAGTGAAGTTGGCCAGGGGGCAGGAGGGACTGAAGCTTTCTTT
TRBD1	TRBV6-2/TRBV6-3	TRBJ1-2	once	CASSPPDRAHQGNYGYTF	TGTGCCAGCAGCCCTCCAGACAGGGCCCACCAAGGAAACTATGGCTACACCTTC
-	TRBV19	TRBJ2-7	-	CASSKASAPYEQYF	TGTGCCAGTAGTAAGGCTAGCGCGCCCTACGAGCAGTACTTC
-	TRBV21-1	TRBJ2-1	-	CASSNHTVCSYNEQFF	TGTGCCAGCAGCAACCACACAGTCTGCTCCTACAATGAGCAGTTCTTC
-	TRBV29-1	TRBJ1-5	-	CSVNGGGNQPQHF	TGCAGCGTCAATGGGGGCGGCAATCAGCCCCAGCATTTT
TRBD1	TRBV6-5	TRBJ2-7	-	CASRQGTAYEQYF	TGTGCCAGCAGGCAGGGGACAGCCTACGAGCAGTACTTC
TRBD1	TRBV27	TRBJ2-2	-	CASSPRTGNTGELFF	TGTGCCAGCAGTCCAAGGACAGGGAACACCGGGGAGCTGTTTTTT
-	TRBV2	TRBJ2-5	-	CASSQEGGRTLQETQYF	TGTGCCAGCAGCCAGGAGGGGGGGCGCACCCTTCAAGAGACCCAGTACTTC
TRBD1	TRBV4-1	TRBJ2-7	-	CASSQMGQGRRNYEQYF	TGCGCCAGCAGCCAAATGGGACAGGGGCGCAGGAACTACGAGCAGTACTTC
TRBD2	TRBV18	TRBJ2-1	-	CASSLGLLAGGRDEQFF	TGTGCCAGCTCACTGGGGCTACTAGCGGGAGGTCGCGATGAGCAGTTCTTC
-	TRBV27	TRBJ1-5	-	CASSFSGVSNQPQHF	TGTGCCAGCAGTTTCTCGGGAGTTAGCAATCAGCCCCAGCATTTT
TRBD2	TRBV5-4	TRBJ2-1	-	CASSLGGLDWYNEQFF	TGTGCCAGCAGCTTGGGTGGACTAGACTGGTACAATGAGCAGTTCTTC
TRBD2	TRBV7-2	TRBJ2-7	-	CASSLVLAETYEQYF	TGTGCCAGCAGCTTAGTACTAGCGGAAACCTACGAGCAGTACTTC
TRBD1	TRBV7-9	TRBJ1-2	-	CASSYTGVDYGYTF	TGTGCCAGCAGTTACACAGGGGTCGACTATGGCTACACCTTC
TRBD1	TRBV5-6	TRBJ2-2	-	CASRRGPIANTGELFF	TGTGCCAGCAGAAGGGGGCCGATCGCGAACACCGGGGAGCTGTTTTTT
TRBD2	TRBV19	TRBJ2-5	-	CASTPLAGGETQYF	TGTGCCAGTACCCCGCTAGCGGGAGGAGAGACCCAGTACTTC
-	TRBV6-1	TRBJ1-5	-	CASSEGAGSNQPQHF	TGTGCCAGCAGTGAAGGGGCAGGGTCAAACCAGCCCCAGCATTTT
-	TRBV27	TRBJ2-7	-	CASSYGLATSSYEQYF	TGTGCCAGCAGTTACGGGTTGGCCACAAGCTCCTACGAGCAGTACTTC
TRBD2	TRBV11-3	TRBJ2-7	-	CASSSRTSVSYEQYF	TGTGCCAGCAGCTCGCGGACTAGCGTGTCCTACGAGCAGTACTTC
-	TRBV6-5	TRBJ1-1	few	CASRLSGNTEAFF	TGTGCCAGCCGACTATCAGGGAACACTGAAGCTTTCTTT
TRBD1	TRBV5-1	TRBJ1-2	-	CASSLIFRQGANYGYTF	TGCGCCAGCAGCTTGATCTTTCGGCAGGGGGCCAACTATGGCTACACCTTC
-	TRBV28	TRBJ1-1	-	CASTRDVLGGENTEAFF	TGTGCCAGCACCCGCGATGTACTCGGGGGAGAGAACACTGAAGCTTTCTTT
-	TRBV7-3	TRBJ1-1	-	CASSLRGADTEAFF	TGTGCCAGCAGCTTACGGGGGGCGGACACTGAAGCTTTCTTT
TRBD2	TRBV29-1	TRBJ2-7	-	CSVTRGVEQYF	TGCAGCGTAACCCGGGGGGTAGAGCAGTACTTC
TRBD1	TRBV6-1	TRBJ1-3	few	CASSAIRDRGRGGNTIYF	TGTGCCAGCAGTGCAATCCGGGACAGGGGACGAGGAGGAAACACCATATATTTT
TRBD2	TRBV7-6	TRBJ2-1	-	CASSTGRTSGYNEQFF	TGTGCCAGCAGCACTGGAAGGACTAGCGGGTACAATGAGCAGTTCTTC
TRBD1	TRBV7-2	TRBJ2-1	-	CASSTRDRGRENEQFF	TGTGCCAGCAGCACCCGGGACAGGGGGCGTGAGAATGAGCAGTTCTTC
-	TRBV18	TRBJ2-5	-	CASSPNQGKETQYF	TGTGCCAGCTCACCAAACCAGGGAAAAGAGACCCAGTACTTC
TRBD2	TRBV20-1	TRBJ2-1	-	CSASKSGGYNEQFF	TGCAGTGCTAGTAAGAGCGGGGGATACAATGAGCAGTTCTTC
-	TRBV20-1	TRBJ2-1	-	CSAAPGDEQFF	TGCAGTGCTGCCCCAGGGGATGAGCAGTTCTTC
-	TRBV5-6	TRBJ2-7	-	CASSSSTRQQSYEQYF	TGTGCCAGCAGCTCCTCGACCCGACAACAAAGCTACGAGCAGTACTTC
TRBD2	TRBV19	TRBJ2-7	-	CASSLGLPAEQYF	TGTGCCAGTAGCCTGGGACTACCCGCTGAGCAGTACTTC
-	TRBV29-1	TRBJ1-1	-	CSVERRLNTEAFF	TGCAGCGTTGAAAGGCGGTTGAACACTGAAGCTTTCTTT
-	TRBV27	TRBJ2-6	-	CASSLDSGSGANVLTF	TGTGCCAGCAGTTTGGACAGTGGCTCTGGGGCCAACGTCCTGACTTTC
TRBD1	TRBV6-5	TRBJ2-5	-	CASSQTGQETQYF	TGTGCCAGCAGTCAGACAGGGCAAGAGACCCAGTACTTC
TRBD2	TRBV11-3	TRBJ2-1	few	CASSLGSTSGSSRNEQFF	TGTGCCAGCAGCTTAGGAAGCACTAGCGGGAGCAGTAGGAATGAGCAGTTCTTC
TRBD1	TRBV27	TRBJ2-1	-	CASSFIVRTGSYNEQFF	TGTGCCAGCAGTTTTATCGTACGGACAGGGTCGTACAATGAGCAGTTCTTC
TRBD1	TRBV6-6	TRBJ1-5	-	CASRAAGGDGNQPQHF	TGTGCCAGCAGAGCAGCAGGGGGCGATGGCAATCAGCCCCAGCATTTT
-	TRBV11-2	TRBJ1-2	-	CASSPGGKGYTF	TGTGCCAGCAGCCCTGGGGGGAAGGGCTACACCTTC
TRBD1	TRBV7-8	TRBJ1-2	once	CASSPTQGLEGYTF	TGTGCCAGCAGCCCGACACAGGGGTTGGAAGGCTACACCTTC
-	TRBV5-8	TRBJ1-2	-	CASSSGRGAYGYTF	TGTGCCAGCAGCTCGGGGCGGGGGGCCTATGGCTACACCTTC
-	TRBV9	TRBJ1-1	-	CASSVGGDTEAFF	TGTGCCAGCAGCGTTGGGGGGGACACTGAAGCTTTCTTT
TRBD2	TRBV7-6	TRBJ2-1	-	CASSSMPGLPLNEQFF	TGTGCCAGCAGCTCTATGCCGGGACTACCACTTAATGAGCAGTTCTTC
TRBD1	TRBV7-8	TRBJ1-5	-	CASSHDRGQPQHF	TGTGCCAGCAGCCATGACAGGGGTCAGCCCCAGCATTTT
TRBD1	TRBV5-4	TRBJ1-6	once	CASSWTGLNSPLHF	TGTGCCAGCAGTTGGACAGGGCTGAATTCACCCCTCCACTTT